This TCR beta chain was sequenced in a study of blood T cell repertoires in COVID-19. The assay was immunoSEQ multiplex PCR, and TCRdb's table has in-frame clones only and misses some. The sample yields over 450,000 clones, approximately 92% seen once. This CDR3 is 14 amino acids long. Losses at the gene ends were 2 bases for V and 4 bases for J; bases not matched to a gene: 7. CDR1 GTSNPN and CDR2 SVGIG come from the germline V gene (reference sequence). The TCR was taken from a man younger than 35 with COVID-19, enrolled during active disease. The material sequenced was peripheral blood. V is TRBV30 and J is TRBJ2-5, with 7 positions matching TRBD1. CDR3 DNA sequence: TGTGCCTGGAGTAAAACAGGGGCCCTAGAGACCCAGTACTTC. This gives the protein CAWSKTGALETQYF.